The table lists the clone carrying this T cell receptor beta chain with many counts. The data were obtained in a study of molecular identifiers for immune sequencing clone quantification. Sorting selected naive CD8 T cells with a CD8+CD4-CCR7+CD45RA+ phenotype. MiXCR, run by TCRdb on the PCR reads, gives a single entry per CDR3 protein. The sample consists of over 550,000 distinct CDR3 sequences, roughly 25% of them appearing once. The source is a human donor in good health. Some libraries in this study had Jurkat cell RNA spiked in. The sample comprised naive CD8+ T cells from blood, with Jurkat cell RNA spiked in. Subset defined: FACS-sorted CD8+CD4-CCR7+CD45RA+ naive T cells.

The CDR3 region has the DNA TGTGCCAGCAGTCAGACCACAGGGACTCGGGCTGAAGCTTTCTTT. This sequence encodes CASSQTTGTRAEAFF. The chain is built from TRBV7-6 and TRBJ1-1; D is perhaps TRBD1 (6 bases). The CDR3 contains 15 residues. The V end lost 6 bases, the J end lost 6 bases, and 20 bases lay between the germline ends. Germline CDR1 reads SGHVS; CDR2 reads FNYEAQ.